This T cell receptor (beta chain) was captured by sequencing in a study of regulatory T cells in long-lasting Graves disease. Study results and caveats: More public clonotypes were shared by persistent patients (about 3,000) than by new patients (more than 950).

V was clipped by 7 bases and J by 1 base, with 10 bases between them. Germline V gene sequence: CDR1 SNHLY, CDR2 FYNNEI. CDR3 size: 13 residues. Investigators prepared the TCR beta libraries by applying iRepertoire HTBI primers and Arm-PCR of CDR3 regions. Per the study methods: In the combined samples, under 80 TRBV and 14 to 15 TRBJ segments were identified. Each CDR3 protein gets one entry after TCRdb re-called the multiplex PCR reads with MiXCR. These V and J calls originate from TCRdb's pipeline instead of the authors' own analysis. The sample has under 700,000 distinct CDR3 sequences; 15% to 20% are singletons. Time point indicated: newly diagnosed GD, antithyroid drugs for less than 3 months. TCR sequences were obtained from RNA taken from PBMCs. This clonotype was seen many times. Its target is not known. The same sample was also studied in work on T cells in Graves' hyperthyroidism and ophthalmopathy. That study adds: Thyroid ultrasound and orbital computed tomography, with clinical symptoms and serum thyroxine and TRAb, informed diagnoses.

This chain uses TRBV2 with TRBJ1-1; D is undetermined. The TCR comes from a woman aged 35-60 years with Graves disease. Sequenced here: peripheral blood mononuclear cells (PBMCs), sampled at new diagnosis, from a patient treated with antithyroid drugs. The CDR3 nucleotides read TGTGCCAGCATCGGCGGTTGGAACACTGAAGCTTTCTTT. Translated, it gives CASIGGWNTEAFF.